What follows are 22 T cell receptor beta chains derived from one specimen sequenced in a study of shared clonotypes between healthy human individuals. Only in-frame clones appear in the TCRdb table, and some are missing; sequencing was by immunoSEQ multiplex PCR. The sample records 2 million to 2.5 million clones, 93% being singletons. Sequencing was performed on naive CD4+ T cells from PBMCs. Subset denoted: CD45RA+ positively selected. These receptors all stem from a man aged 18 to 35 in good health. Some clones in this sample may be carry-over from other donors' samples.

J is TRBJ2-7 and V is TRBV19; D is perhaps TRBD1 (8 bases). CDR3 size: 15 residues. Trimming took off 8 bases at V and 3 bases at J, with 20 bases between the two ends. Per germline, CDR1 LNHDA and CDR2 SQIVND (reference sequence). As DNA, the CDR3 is TGTGCCAGTGCGTCCGGACAGGGAGGGTACTACGAGCAGTACTTC. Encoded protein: CASASGQGGYYEQYF. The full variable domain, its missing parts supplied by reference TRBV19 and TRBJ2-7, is DGGITQSPKYLFRKEGQNVTLSCEQNLNHDAMYWYRQDPGQGLRLIYYSQIVNDFQKGDIAEGYSVSREKKESFPLTVTSAQKNPTAFYLCASASGQGGYYEQYFGPGTRLTVT.

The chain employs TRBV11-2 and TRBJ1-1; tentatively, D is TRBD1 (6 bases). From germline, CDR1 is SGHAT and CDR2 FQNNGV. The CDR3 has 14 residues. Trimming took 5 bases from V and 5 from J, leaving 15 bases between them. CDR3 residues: CASSIPGGGTEAFF. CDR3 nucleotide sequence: TGTGCCAGCAGCATCCCGGGGGGCGGGACTGAAGCTTTCTTT.

The CDR3 reads CASSLSEAEGTYDAFF. DNA of the CDR3: TGTGCCAGCAGCTTATCGGAGGCCGAGGGGACTTATGATGCTTTCTTT. This chain uses TRBV7-9 with TRBJ1-1; TRBD1 is a possible D gene (5 bases). Trimming left V 2 bases short and J 11 bases short, with 24 bases between. The CDR3 consists of 16 residues. In germline, CDR1 is SEHNR, CDR2 FQNEAQ (reference sequence).

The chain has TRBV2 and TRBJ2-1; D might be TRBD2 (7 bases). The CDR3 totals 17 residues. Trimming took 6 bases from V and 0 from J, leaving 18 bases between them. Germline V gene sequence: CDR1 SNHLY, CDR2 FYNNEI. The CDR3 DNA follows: TGTGCCAGCAGCCGAAGGGGGGGTTCCAGCTCCTACAATGAGCAGTTCTTC. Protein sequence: CASSRRGGSSSYNEQFF.

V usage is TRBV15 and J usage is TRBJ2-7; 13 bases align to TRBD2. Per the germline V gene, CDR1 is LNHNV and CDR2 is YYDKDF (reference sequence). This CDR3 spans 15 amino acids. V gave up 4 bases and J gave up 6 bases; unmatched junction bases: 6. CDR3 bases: TGTGCCACCAGCACGCGGACTAGCGGGAGAGGCGAGCAGTACTTC. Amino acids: CATSTRTSGRGEQYF.

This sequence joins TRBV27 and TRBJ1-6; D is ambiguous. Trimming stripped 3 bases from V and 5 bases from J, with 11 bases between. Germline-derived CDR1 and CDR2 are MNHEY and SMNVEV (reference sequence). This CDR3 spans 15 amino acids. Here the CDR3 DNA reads TGTGCCAGCAGTTTCAGGAGACCCAATAATTCACCCCTCCACTTT. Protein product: CASSFRRPNNSPLHF.

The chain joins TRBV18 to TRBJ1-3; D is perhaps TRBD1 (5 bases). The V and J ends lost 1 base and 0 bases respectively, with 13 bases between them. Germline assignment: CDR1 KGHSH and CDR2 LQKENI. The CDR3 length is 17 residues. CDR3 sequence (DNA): TGTGCCAGCTCACCACGACAGCCTGGGTACTCTGGAAACACCATATATTTT. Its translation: CASSPRQPGYSGNTIYF.

The CDR3 reads CASGASSFSGNTIYF. The CDR3 nucleotides are TGTGCCAGTGGGGCCAGCTCGTTCTCTGGAAACACCATATATTTT. The chain carries TRBV19 and TRBJ1-3; TRBD1 is a possible D gene (5 bases). The CDR3 loop spans 15 amino acids. V was trimmed by 8 bases and J by 0 bases, leaving 14 bases between them. Germline CDR1 and CDR2: LNHDA and SQIVND (reference sequence).

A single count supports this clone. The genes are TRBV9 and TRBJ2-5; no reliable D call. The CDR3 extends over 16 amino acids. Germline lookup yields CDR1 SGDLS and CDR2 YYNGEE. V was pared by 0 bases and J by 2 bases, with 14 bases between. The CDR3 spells CASSVGSGRKQETQYF. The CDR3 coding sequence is TGTGCCAGCAGCGTAGGTTCAGGACGGAAACAAGAGACCCAGTACTTC.

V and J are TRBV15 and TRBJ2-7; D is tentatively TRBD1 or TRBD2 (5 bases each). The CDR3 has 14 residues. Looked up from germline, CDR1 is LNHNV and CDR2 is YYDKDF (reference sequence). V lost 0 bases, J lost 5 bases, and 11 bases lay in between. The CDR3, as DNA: TGTGCCACCAGCAGAGACGGGACGAACCACGAGCAGTACTTC. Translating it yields CATSRDGTNHEQYF. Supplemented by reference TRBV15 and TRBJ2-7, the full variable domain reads DAMVIQNPRYQVTQFGKPVTLSCSQTLNHNVMYWYQQKSSQAPKLLFHYYDKDFNNEADTPDNFQSRRPNTSFCFLDIRSPGLGDTAMYLCATSRDGTNHEQYFGPGTRLTVT.

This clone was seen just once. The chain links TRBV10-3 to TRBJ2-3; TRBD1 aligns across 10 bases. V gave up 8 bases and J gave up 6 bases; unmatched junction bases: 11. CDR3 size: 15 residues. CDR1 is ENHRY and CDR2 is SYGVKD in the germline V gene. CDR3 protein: CAIQRGGTGEDTQYF. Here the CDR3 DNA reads TGTGCCATCCAAAGGGGAGGGACAGGGGAGGATACGCAGTATTTT.

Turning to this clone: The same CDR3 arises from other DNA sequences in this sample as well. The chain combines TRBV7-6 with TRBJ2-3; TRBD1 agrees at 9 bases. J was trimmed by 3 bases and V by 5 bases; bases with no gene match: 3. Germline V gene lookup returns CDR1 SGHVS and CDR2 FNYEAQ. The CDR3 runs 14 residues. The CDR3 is CASSRGQGTDTQYF. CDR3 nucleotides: TGTGCCAGCAGCCGTGGACAGGGGACAGATACGCAGTATTTT.

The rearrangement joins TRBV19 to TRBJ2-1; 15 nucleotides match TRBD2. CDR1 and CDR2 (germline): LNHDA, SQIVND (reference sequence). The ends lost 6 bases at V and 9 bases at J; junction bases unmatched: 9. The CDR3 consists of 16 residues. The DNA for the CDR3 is TGTGCCAGTAGCTCCCGCCCGGGACTAGCGGGGGGTGAGCAGTTCTTC. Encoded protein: CASSSRPGLAGGEQFF.

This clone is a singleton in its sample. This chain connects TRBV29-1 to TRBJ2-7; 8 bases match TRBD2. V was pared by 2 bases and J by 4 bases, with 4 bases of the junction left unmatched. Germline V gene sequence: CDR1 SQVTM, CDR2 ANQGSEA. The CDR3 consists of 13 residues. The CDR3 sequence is CSVESGGLYEQYF. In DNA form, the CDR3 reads TGCAGCGTTGAATCGGGAGGGCTGTACGAGCAGTACTTC.

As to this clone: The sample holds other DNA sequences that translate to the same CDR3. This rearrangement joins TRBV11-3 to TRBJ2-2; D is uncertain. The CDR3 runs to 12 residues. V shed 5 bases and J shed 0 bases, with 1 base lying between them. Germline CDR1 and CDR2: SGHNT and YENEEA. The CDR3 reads CASSPNTGELFF. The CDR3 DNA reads TGTGCCAGCAGCCCGAACACCGGGGAGCTGTTTTTT.

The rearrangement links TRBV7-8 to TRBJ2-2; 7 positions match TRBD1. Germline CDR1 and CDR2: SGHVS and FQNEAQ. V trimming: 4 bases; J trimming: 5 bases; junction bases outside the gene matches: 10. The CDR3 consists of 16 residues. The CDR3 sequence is CASSSQKGARTGELFF. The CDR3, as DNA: TGTGCCAGCAGCTCCCAGAAGGGGGCAAGGACCGGGGAGCTGTTTTTT. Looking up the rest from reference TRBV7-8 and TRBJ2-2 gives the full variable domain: GAGVSQSPRYKVAKRGQDVALRCDPISGHVSLFWYQQALGQGPEFLTYFQNEAQLDKSGLPSDRFFAERPEGSVSTLKIQRTQQEDSAVYLCASSSQKGARTGELFFGEGSRLTVL.

The CDR3 nucleotides are TGTGCCAGCAGCTTGGCCAGCAATCAGCCCCAGCATTTT. This codes for CASSLASNQPQHF. The chain has TRBV7-8 and TRBJ1-5; D remains ambiguous. The CDR3 runs to 13 residues. Germline V CDR1 and CDR2: SGHVS, FQNEAQ. V was cut by 3 bases and J by 1 base, with 4 bases left in between.

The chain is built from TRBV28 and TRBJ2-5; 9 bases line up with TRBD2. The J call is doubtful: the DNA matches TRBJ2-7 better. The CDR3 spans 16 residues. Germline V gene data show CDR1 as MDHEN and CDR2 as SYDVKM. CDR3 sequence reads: CASSLRASGIRYEQYF. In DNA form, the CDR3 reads TGTGCCAGCAGTTTAAGAGCTAGCGGGATTCGCTACGAGCAGTACTTC.

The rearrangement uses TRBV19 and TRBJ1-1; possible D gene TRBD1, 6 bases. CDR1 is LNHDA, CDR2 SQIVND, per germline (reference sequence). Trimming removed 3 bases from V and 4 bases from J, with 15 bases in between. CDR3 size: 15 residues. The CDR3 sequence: CASSISASGATEAFF. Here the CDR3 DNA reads TGTGCCAGTAGTATCAGTGCCTCGGGGGCCACTGAAGCTTTCTTT.

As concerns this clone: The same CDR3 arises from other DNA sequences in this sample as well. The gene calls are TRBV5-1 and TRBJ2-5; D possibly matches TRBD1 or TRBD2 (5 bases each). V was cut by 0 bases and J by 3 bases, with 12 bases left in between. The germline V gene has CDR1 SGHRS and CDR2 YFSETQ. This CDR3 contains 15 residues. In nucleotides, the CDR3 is TGCGCCAGCAGCTTGGCCGGGACGGATGAAGAGACCCAGTACTTC. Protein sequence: CASSLAGTDEETQYF.

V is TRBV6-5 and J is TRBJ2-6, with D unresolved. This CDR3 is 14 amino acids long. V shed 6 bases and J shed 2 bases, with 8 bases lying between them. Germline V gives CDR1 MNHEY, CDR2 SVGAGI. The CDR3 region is CASRPRAGANVLTF. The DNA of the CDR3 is TGTGCCAGCAGGCCTCGGGCTGGGGCCAACGTCCTGACTTTC.

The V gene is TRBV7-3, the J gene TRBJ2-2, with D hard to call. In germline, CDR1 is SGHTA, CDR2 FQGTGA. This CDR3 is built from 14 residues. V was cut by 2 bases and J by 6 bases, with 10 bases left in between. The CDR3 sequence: CASSLGALSGELFF. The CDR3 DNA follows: TGTGCCAGCAGCTTAGGAGCTTTATCCGGGGAGCTGTTTTTT.